Listed here is a single T cell receptor beta chain. J gave up 5 bases and V 4 bases, and 8 bases lay outside the gene matches. This CDR3 contains 15 residues. The V gene's germline CDR1 is KGHSH and CDR2 LQKENI. This table comes from immunoSEQ multiplex PCR, and its TCRdb copy is limited to in-frame clones, with some not included. The table has around 270,000 clones, around 81% seen once; the top ten hold more than 15%. The data were taken from a study of blood T cell repertoires in COVID-19. This clonotype was obtained from a person between 65 and 79 years old with COVID-19, enrolled during active disease. Sequencing used peripheral blood. The chain couples TRBV18 to TRBJ2-3, with TRBD1 identical over 8 bases. CDR3 amino acids: CASSLSGGAGDTQYF. The CDR3 DNA follows: TGTGCCAGCTCACTATCAGGGGGCGCGGGAGATACGCAGTATTTT.